The 16 T cell receptor beta chains given below trace back to one sample, sequenced in a study of cytomegalovirus exposure and HLA in healthy donors. The PCR ran on 60 Vbeta and 13 Jbeta primers. Here immunoSEQ multiplex PCR was the method, and the copy in TCRdb shows in-frame clones only, minus some. The table includes about 130,000 clones, 74% detected once. Sequencing was carried out using PBMCs. The receptors derive from a woman aged 50 to 65 in good health and CMV-seropositive.

The genes are TRBV3-1 (or the pseudogene TRBV3-2) and TRBJ2-7; maybe TRBD2 (6 bases). Germline CDR1 LGHDT, CDR2 YNNKEL (reference sequence). Trimming took off 11 bases at V and 6 bases at J, with 8 bases between the two ends. This CDR3 spans 9 amino acids. DNA for the CDR3: TGTGCCGGGGGAGGCGAGCAGTACTTC. As protein: CAGGGEQYF.

This sequence joins TRBV10-3 and TRBJ2-3; 11 nucleotides match TRBD1. Germline-derived CDR1 and CDR2 are ENHRY and SYGVKD. Unmatched junction bases numbered 6, after V lost 4 bases and J lost 6 bases. CDR3 length: 15 amino acids. The CDR3 coding sequence is TGTGCCATCAGTGCCTCCGGGACAGGGGGGGATACGCAGTATTTT. Its translation is CAISASGTGGDTQYF.

The CDR3: CASSKAMRHLWSYTF. In nucleotides, the CDR3 is TGTGCCAGCAGCAAAGCAATGAGGCATCTATGGAGCTACACCTTC. J is TRBJ1-2 and V is TRBV21-1. TRBV21-1 is annotated as a pseudogene. The CDR3 consists of 15 residues.

On this clone itself: The sample holds other DNA sequences that translate to the same CDR3. The chain carries TRBV7-8 and TRBJ1-5; D possibly corresponds to TRBD1 (6 bases). CDR3 length: 15 residues. V was pared by 6 bases and J by 6 bases, with 18 bases between. The germline V gene encodes CDR1 SGHVS and CDR2 FQNEAQ. CDR3 residues: CASRLGLGAGQPQHF. CDR3 nucleotides: TGTGCCAGCAGGCTCGGGTTGGGGGCTGGTCAGCCCCAGCATTTT. The full variable domain, with the rest looked up from reference TRBV7-8 and TRBJ1-5, is GAGVSQSPRYKVAKRGQDVALRCDPISGHVSLFWYQQALGQGPEFLTYFQNEAQLDKSGLPSDRFFAERPEGSVSTLKIQRTQQEDSAVYLCASRLGLGAGQPQHFGDGTRLSIL.

The chain has TRBV5-1 and TRBJ2-5; 8 bases align to TRBD1. The end of the DNA is better explained by TRBJ2-7, so the J call may be wrong. The CDR3 consists of 14 residues. CDR1 and CDR2 (germline): SGHRS, YFSETQ. As DNA, the CDR3 is TGCGCCAGCAGCTTTGGACAGGGAGGCTACGAGCAGTACTTC. Its protein product is CASSFGQGGYEQYF.

In this sample, this clone turned up once. The chain employs TRBV7-9 and TRBJ2-2; TRBD1 might be the D (5 bases). With 8 bases removed from V and 2 bases from J, the gap between germline ends came to 12 bases. Germline values: CDR1 SEHNR, CDR2 FQNEAQ (reference sequence). The CDR3 is 14 amino acids. CDR3 sequence reads: CASPQAPNTGELFF. CDR3 coding DNA: TGTGCCAGCCCACAGGCTCCCAACACCGGGGAGCTGTTTTTT.

This rearrangement joins TRBV7-9 to TRBJ2-2, with 10 bases identical to TRBD2. This CDR3 is built from 17 residues. Germline V lookup: CDR1 SEHNR, CDR2 FQNEAQ (reference sequence). J lost 4 bases, V lost 3 bases, and 8 bases had no gene match. In DNA, the CDR3 is TGTGCCAGCAGCTTGCCAGCGGGGGGGCGAGGCACCGGGGAGCTGTTTTTT. Protein product: CASSLPAGGRGTGELFF.

V and J are TRBV4-1 and TRBJ1-4; the D is unclear. Trimming shortened V by 1 base and J by 3 bases, and 9 bases separated the two germline ends. The CDR3 consists of 15 residues. Germline CDR1 MGHRA, CDR2 YSYEKL. The CDR3 reads CASSQADVPNEKLFF. For the CDR3, the DNA is TGCGCCAGCAGCCAAGCAGATGTCCCTAATGAAAAACTGTTTTTT.

This chain links TRBV19 with TRBJ1-2; no reliable D call. This CDR3 spans 15 amino acids. The V end was cut by 4 bases, the J end by 4 bases, with 16 bases between. Germline loops: CDR1 LNHDA, CDR2 SQIVND (reference sequence). The CDR3, as DNA: TGTGCCAGTAGTAGAGACGGAGGCGATGTCTATGGCTACACCTTC. This codes for CASSRDGGDVYGYTF.

The gene calls are TRBV21-1 and TRBJ1-2; TRBD1, the table's D call, was not compared with the DNA. TRBV21-1 is assigned pseudogene status. This CDR3 spans 13 amino acids. The CDR3 DNA reads TGTGCCAGCGGCCGGACAGGGAACTATGGCTACACCTTC. It is translated as CASGRTGNYGYTF.

V usage is TRBV5-6 and J usage is TRBJ1-1, with TRBD1 as a possible D gene (6 bases). V lost 4 bases and J lost 6, with 16 bases in between. This CDR3 contains 14 residues. Per the germline V gene, CDR1 is SGHDT and CDR2 is YYEEEE. The CDR3 is CASSEAGGPSEAFF. CDR3 sequence (DNA): TGTGCCAGCAGCGAGGCGGGGGGGCCATCTGAAGCTTTCTTT.

CDR3 protein: CASSLWIAGDSSYNEQFF. In nucleotides, the CDR3 is TGTGCCAGCAGCTTGTGGATAGCGGGGGATAGCTCCTACAATGAGCAGTTCTTC. The chain links TRBV7-6 to TRBJ2-1; 9 bases are a match to TRBD2. CDR1 is SGHVS and CDR2 is FNYEAQ in the germline V gene. This CDR3 contains 18 residues. Germline trimming cut 3 bases from V and 0 bases from J; bases unmatched to any gene: 9.

J is TRBJ2-2 and V is TRBV4-2; TRBD2 matches 10 bases. This CDR3 is built from 16 residues. Trimming at V came to 0 bases and at J to 8 bases, leaving 6 bases not matched to a gene. CDR1 is LGHNA and CDR2 is YNFKEQ in the germline V gene. CDR3 amino acids: CASSQEERGGSGELFF. Written as DNA, the CDR3 is TGTGCCAGCAGCCAAGAGGAGCGGGGGGGCTCGGGGGAGCTGTTTTTT.

The chain joins TRBV9 to TRBJ2-4, with TRBD1 identical over 7 bases. CDR1 is SGDLS and CDR2 is YYNGEE in the germline V gene. The CDR3 extends over 16 amino acids. With 4 bases clipped from V and 8 bases from J, the junction kept 15 bases outside the gene matches. This CDR3 is CASSTHPTGDGDIQYF. Here the CDR3 DNA reads TGTGCCAGCAGCACGCACCCAACAGGGGATGGGGACATTCAGTACTTC.

The chain recombines TRBV9 with TRBJ2-1; TRBD1 agrees at 8 bases. This CDR3 is built from 14 residues. The V gene end was trimmed by 0 bases and the J gene end by 8 bases; junction bases not matched to a gene: 4. Germline V lookup: CDR1 SGDLS, CDR2 YYNGEE. The CDR3 reads CASSVGTGPHEQFF. In DNA, the CDR3 is TGTGCCAGCAGCGTAGGGACAGGGCCCCATGAGCAGTTCTTC.

CDR3 loop: CASSSQNTGELFF. Written as DNA, the CDR3 is TGTGCCAGCAGCTCCCAGAACACCGGGGAGCTGTTTTTT. The gene calls are TRBV11-2 and TRBJ2-2; D unclear. CDR1 and CDR2 (germline): SGHAT, FQNNGV. The CDR3 is 13 residues long. Between the trimmed V and J ends, which lost 4 bases and 1 base, there was a span of 4 bases.